These T cell receptor beta chains were read from a single sample in a study of CD4+ T cells in melanoma. Sequencing was performed with immunoSEQ multiplex PCR; in TCRdb, only in-frame clones are kept and a portion is missing. The data show roughly 21,000 clones, more than 70% seen once. The receptors come from a human donor with melanoma. Both conserved end residues are part of each CDR3. Fields, in order: V gene, D gene, clone size, J gene, CDR3 DNA, CDR3 protein. The D gene is left open where the match is weak. Expanded clones get a size class; other rows say once, few or many, or leave the size out.

>TRBV5-1|NA|NA|TRBJ2-2
TGCGCCAGCAGCTTGGACCTAGTGTGGACCGGGGAGCTGTTTTTT
CASSLDLVWTGELFF
>TRBV30|NA|NA|TRBJ1-2
TGTGCCTGGCGACAGGAGGGGACGGTAAACTATGGCTACACCTTC
CAWRQEGTVNYGYTF
>TRBV2|NA|NA|TRBJ2-2
TGTGCCAGCAGTGGGGATGCCTCGAACACCGGGGAGCTGTTTTTT
CASSGDASNTGELFF
>TRBV9|NA|NA|TRBJ1-2
TGTGCCAGCAGCGTAGTTGACGGGACTTTCTATGGCTACACCTTC
CASSVVDGTFYGYTF
>TRBV7-9|TRBD1|NA|TRBJ1-2
TGTGCCAGCAGCAAGGGACAGAAGTCATACTATGGCTACACCTTC
CASSKGQKSYYGYTF
>TRBV21-1|NA|NA|TRBJ1-4
TGTGCCAGCAGCCGAGAGACAGGGGCCCCTGCAACTAATGAAAAACTGTTTTTT
CASSRETGAPATNEKLFF
>TRBV7-9|NA|NA|TRBJ2-7
TGTGCCAGCAGCGAAAGGGGCGAGCAGTACTTC
CASSERGEQYF
>TRBV11-3|NA|NA|TRBJ2-2
TGTGCCAGCAGCTTAGGTGGGGAGGCTGCCGGGGAGCTGTTTTTT
CASSLGGEAAGELFF
>TRBV7-2|NA|NA|TRBJ1-5
TGTGCCAGCAGCTTAGTGCCAGGCCCGGGGCGGCCCCAGCATTTT
CASSLVPGPGRPQHF
>TRBV5-1|NA|NA|TRBJ1-1
TGCGCCAGCAGCTTGGGATACGGGTTTCTCACTGAAGCTTTCTTT
CASSLGYGFLTEAFF
>TRBV7-2|NA|NA|TRBJ1-2
TGTGCCAGCAGCCCAAACCCGGGATATGGCTACACCTTC
CASSPNPGYGYTF
>TRBV5-4|NA|NA|TRBJ1-2
TGTGCCAGCAGCTTTGATCCGGTTTCGAGCGGCTACACCTTC
CASSFDPVSSGYTF
>TRBV7-3|TRBD2|NA|TRBJ2-3
TGTGCCAGCAGCTCCCGGGGTAGCGGGGGGGGATATACGCAGTATTTT
CASSSRGSGGGYTQYF
>TRBV19|NA|once|TRBJ1-2
TGTGCCAGTAGTATATATCGGTATGGCTACACCTTC
CASSIYRYGYTF
>TRBV21-1|NA|NA|TRBJ1-5
TGTGCCAGCAGCAAGGGTGGGCAGGCGGGCAATCAGCCCCAGCATTTT
CASSKGGQAGNQPQHF
>TRBV5-4|TRBD2|NA|TRBJ2-5
TGTGCCAGCAGCCCCACCTTGGCGGGGGAATTAGAGACCCAGTACTTC
CASSPTLAGELETQYF
>TRBV30|NA|NA|TRBJ2-3
TGTGCCTGGAGCCACAGGGAGAGCACAGATACGCAGTATTTT
CAWSHRESTDTQYF
>TRBV7-9|NA|NA|TRBJ2-1
TGTGCCAGCAGCTCGCAGACAGGAATCTACAATGAGCAGTTCTTC
CASSSQTGIYNEQFF
>TRBV6-5|NA|once|TRBJ1-5
TGTGCCAGCAGTTACTTAGAGAATCAGCCCCAGCATTTT
CASSYLENQPQHF
>TRBV5-1|NA|NA|TRBJ2-7
TGCGCCAGCAGCTTCACCGGGGTCGAGCAGTACTTC
CASSFTGVEQYF
>TRBV7-3|NA|NA|TRBJ2-5
TGTACCAGCAGCTTCGCGGGGACAGAGACCCAGTACTTC
CTSSFAGTETQYF
>TRBV28|NA|NA|TRBJ1-6
TGTGCCAGCAGTTTCTCCCCAATTGGGGCGGGTTCACCCCTCCACTTT
CASSFSPIGAGSPLHF
>TRBV5-1|NA|NA|TRBJ2-3
TGCGCCAGCAGCTTGGCCGGAACAGATACGCAGTATTTT
CASSLAGTDTQYF
>TRBV11-2|NA|NA|TRBJ1-1
TGTGCCAGCAGAAGACCGTGGCAGGGGCTGATGAACACTGAAGCTTTCTTT
CASRRPWQGLMNTEAFF
>TRBV19|NA|NA|TRBJ1-2
TGTGCCAGTAGTATTTCAGGCAGCTACTATGGCTACACCTTC
CASSISGSYYGYTF
>TRBV6-5|NA|NA|TRBJ1-1
TGTGCCAGCAGACCCTCCAGGGTCAGTGAAGCTTTCTTT
CASRPSRVSEAFF
>TRBV5-1|NA|NA|TRBJ1-1
TGCGCCAGCAGCCGTCTCTCCCCCACGGTGACTGAAGCTTTCTTT
CASSRLSPTVTEAFF
>TRBV6-5|TRBD1|NA|TRBJ1-2
TGTGCCAGCAGTTACGGGACAGGTCACTATGGCTACACCTTC
CASSYGTGHYGYTF
>TRBV5-4|TRBD2|NA|TRBJ2-5
TGTGCCAGCAGCTACTTCGGGGGGAGCAGAGAGACCCAGTACTTC
CASSYFGGSRETQYF
>TRBV30|NA|NA|TRBJ1-1
TGTGCCTGGAGTTCTTACCAAATCTCAGGGACCATTATCTTT
CAWSSYQISGTIIF
>TRBV7-9|NA|NA|TRBJ2-4
TGTGCCAGCAGCTTAATCCTCGGCACGAAGGGACTAGCCAAAAACATTCAGTACTTC
CASSLILGTKGLAKNIQYF
>TRBV10-3|NA|NA|TRBJ2-7
TGTGCGTCGAGTGGGAATTACGAGCAGTACTTC
CASSGNYEQYF
>TRBV6-1|TRBD1|NA|TRBJ1-2
TGTGCCAGCAGCCCGTGGGGGACAGCCTTCGGTGGCTACACCTTC
CASSPWGTAFGGYTF
>TRBV4-1|NA|NA|TRBJ1-4
TGCGCCAGCAGCCTGAGACTGAATGAAAAACTGTTTTTT
CASSLRLNEKLFF
>TRBV5-1|NA|NA|TRBJ2-5
TGCGCCAGCAGCTTGTTACAGCCGCTTTGGGCTCGCCAAGAGACCCAGTACTTC
CASSLLQPLWARQETQYF
>TRBV7-9|NA|NA|TRBJ1-2
TGTGCCAGCAGCTTGGATACAGGCTGGGGCTACACCTTC
CASSLDTGWGYTF
>TRBV5-1|TRBD1|once|TRBJ1-4
TGCGCCAGCAGCTTGGGCGACAGGGGGTCCGAAAAACTGTTTTTT
CASSLGDRGSEKLFF
>TRBV2|TRBD2|few|TRBJ2-3
TGTGCCAGCAGGCTAGCGGGGGTAACAGATACGCAGTATTTT
CASRLAGVTDTQYF
>TRBV19|NA|NA|TRBJ1-4
TGTGCCAGTAGTGTCCGCAGGGTGCCGGATGAAAAACTGTTTTTT
CASSVRRVPDEKLFF
>TRBV10-3|NA|NA|TRBJ2-5
TGTGCCATCAGAGGGGGGATGGAGACCCAGTACTTC
CAIRGGMETQYF
>TRBV2|NA|NA|TRBJ2-2
TGTGCCAGCACGAAGGAAGGCTCAGGGCAGACCGGGGAGCTGTTTTTT
CASTKEGSGQTGELFF